The present T cell receptor beta chain was sequenced within a study of T cells expressing NK-cell markers. Study summary: CD3+CD56+NKG2C+, CD3+CD56+NKG2C- and CD3+CD56-NKG2C+ T cells, once sorted, supplied the TCR beta repertoires. Overall study results and limits: In four donors, dominant clonotypes made up roughly 28.3-65% of CD3+CD56-NKG2C+ cells. Dominant NKG2C+ clonotypes in a handful of donors made up about 1.0-8% of CD8+ T cells.

Comment on this clonotype: Its antigen is not identified.

UMIs accompanied the 5'RACE template switching by which TCR beta cDNA was made. Each CDR3 protein gets one entry in TCRdb, which reprocessed the 5' RACE reads and gives no DNA. The repertoire table contains some 140,000 distinct CDR3 sequences. The CDR3 runs 13 residues. Per germline, CDR1 ENHRY and CDR2 SYGVKD. Input material: blood T cells: a sorted CD56 or NKG2C T cell subset, CD4+ or CD8+ T cells, or bulk PBMC T cells (not recorded which). The chain couples TRBV10-3 to TRBJ2-1; TCRdb calls TRBD1, which cannot be checked without DNA. This TCR was sampled from a woman aged 50 to 60 in good health. The CDR3 region is CAISVTGVHEQFF.